This entry describes one TCR beta chain. Its specificity is not known. The sample belongs to a study of T cell responses to AZD1222 COVID-19 vaccine. Overall study findings and caveats: The study sampled repertoires only after the peak T cell response. The number of AZD1222 recipients seropositive at baseline was only five or six. Reports indicate that nearly half of spike-specific TCRs are directed at unmutated variant regions. With two AZD1222 doses given, Spike-specific TCR breadth and depth both rose.

Clones were read by immunoSEQ multiplex PCR, and TCRdb kept only the in-frame ones, dropping some. The sample records 90,000 to 150,000 clones, roughly 87% being singletons. CDR3 length equals 14 residues. Deletions cut 2 bases from V and 8 bases from J, with 13 bases between. CDR1 is SGHRS, CDR2 YFSETQ, per germline. The chain is built from TRBV5-1 and TRBJ1-4; no reliable D call. The sequence derives from an adult in good health. Material: peripheral blood, obtained on day 0 of AZD1222 vaccination. The CDR3 sequence: CASSFLGSGEKLFF. DNA for the CDR3: TGCGCCAGCAGCTTTTTGGGATCCGGGGAAAAACTGTTTTTT.